This TCR beta chain was observed in a study of cytomegalovirus exposure and HLA in healthy donors. Study-level findings and limits: An analysis done earlier found most TCR beta V segments productive about 90% or about 30% of the time.

The PCR was carried out with 60 Vbeta primers and 13 Jbeta primers. Using immunoSEQ multiplex PCR, the repertoire was profiled, and TCRdb retains in-frame clones only, with some absent. The sample holds fewer than 200,000 clones, more than 70% seen once. This clone was recorded only once. The antigen remains unidentified. Sequencing was carried out using PBMCs. The TCR was taken from a man under 40 in good health and CMV-seronegative.

CDR3 nucleotides: TGCGCCAGCAGCCAAGTACCCCCAGCGGGGGAGGGGGAGACCCAGTACTTC. Encoded protein: CASSQVPPAGEGETQYF. V is TRBV4-1 and J is TRBJ2-5; 8 bases map to TRBD2. Germline V gene lookup returns CDR1 MGHRA and CDR2 YSYEKL. The length of the CDR3 is 17 residues. Germline trimming cut 1 base from V and 5 bases from J; bases unmatched to any gene: 12.